Listed below are T cell receptor beta chains from one sample, sequenced in a study of blood T cells in healthy people across ages. TCRdb analysed the 5' RACE reads with MiXCR anew, one entry per CDR3 protein. The table includes around 1,900,000 distinct CDR3 sequences, about 39% detected once. The sequenced sample consisted of blood. Receptors originate from a human donor in good health. Both conserved end residues are part of each CDR3. The D gene is left open where the match is weak. Clone size is not always given. Where it is, it says once, few, many or a class for expanded clones.

>TRBV2|.|TRBJ1-2|.
CASNVILSHRGGYGYTF
TGTGCCAGCAACGTCATACTCTCACACCGAGGAGGCTATGGCTACACCTTC
>TRBV12-3/TRBV12-4|.|TRBJ2-6|.
CAGSFQEGYPRGANVLTF
TGTGCCGGCAGTTTTCAGGAGGGCTACCCTAGGGGGGCCAACGTCCTGACTTTC
>TRBV7-2|.|TRBJ2-1|TRBD2
CASSFLTSGSYNEQFF
TGTGCCAGCAGCTTTCTGACTAGCGGCTCCTACAATGAGCAGTTCTTC
>TRBV5-1|.|TRBJ2-1|.
CASSLDSIDNEQFF
TGCGCCAGCAGCTTGGACAGTATAGACAATGAGCAGTTCTTC
>TRBV4-2|.|TRBJ2-2|TRBD1
CASSQDVPGQGSTGELFF
TGTGCCAGCAGCCAAGACGTACCGGGACAGGGATCCACCGGGGAGCTGTTTTTT
>TRBV24-1|few|TRBJ2-1|.
CATSAQGNEQFF
TGTGCCACCAGTGCCCAGGGAAATGAGCAGTTCTTC
>TRBV7-2|.|TRBJ2-3|TRBD2
CASRPSGGGPDTQYF
TGTGCCAGCAGGCCCTCGGGGGGGGGACCAGATACGCAGTATTTT
>TRBV7-9|few|TRBJ2-7|.
CASSSPGVDYEQYF
TGTGCCAGCAGCTCCCCTGGGGTTGACTACGAGCAGTACTTC
>TRBV20-1|few|TRBJ2-7|.
CSARDSRGPYEQYF
TGCAGTGCTAGAGACTCAAGAGGACCCTACGAGCAGTACTTC
>TRBV28|few|TRBJ2-7|.
CASCNPLRGANEQYF
TGTGCCAGCTGCAACCCGCTACGGGGGGCGAACGAGCAGTACTTC
>TRBV2|once|TRBJ2-5|.
CASRFRGGETQYF
TGTGCCAGCAGGTTTAGGGGGGGAGAGACCCAGTACTTC
>TRBV12-3/TRBV12-4|few|TRBJ1-5|.
CASRLQAAGNQPQHF
TGTGCCAGCAGGCTACAGGCGGCGGGCAATCAGCCCCAGCATTTT
>TRBV27|few|TRBJ2-7|.
CASSLSIADYEQYF
TGTGCCAGCAGTTTATCCATCGCTGACTACGAGCAGTACTTC
>TRBV6-5|.|TRBJ1-6|.
CASSYEGDYSPLHF
TGTGCCAGCAGTTACGAGGGGGATTACTCACCCCTCCACTTT
>TRBV4-1|.|TRBJ2-2|.
CASSAGVPYTGELFF
TGCGCCAGCAGCGCAGGGGTGCCTTACACCGGGGAGCTGTTTTTT
>TRBV18|few|TRBJ2-7|.
CASSPGTRDEQYF
TGTGCCAGCTCACCAGGGACAAGGGACGAGCAGTACTTC
>TRBV7-9|.|TRBJ1-5|.
CASSFGWGTTGTPQHF
TGTGCCAGCAGCTTTGGTTGGGGTACTACTGGTACGCCCCAGCATTTT
>TRBV7-9|many|TRBJ1-2|.
CASSLSTGYGYTF
TGTGCCAGCAGCTTATCAACTGGGTATGGCTACACCTTC